These 22 T cell receptor beta chains came from one sample sequenced in a study of T-cell reconstitution after alpha-beta-depleted transplantation in children. Unique molecular identifiers were used in preparing the TCRbeta library. TCRdb fed the PCR reads into MiXCR, producing one record per CDR3 protein. The sample holds 90,000 to 150,000 distinct CDR3 sequences, more than 20% seen once. The specimen comprised PBMCs, mostly from graft donor cells, sampled 180 days after TCRalphabeta/CD19-depleted stem cell transplant. These receptors all stem from a male patient aged 2 to 10 who had a stem cell transplant for chronic granulomatous disease, so the T cells may come from the graft donor.

The chain uses TRBV27 and TRBJ2-7; maybe TRBD1 (7 bases). In germline, CDR1 is MNHEY, CDR2 SMNVEV (reference sequence). The CDR3 is 15 amino acids. Trimming shortened V by 1 base and J by 4 bases, and 14 bases separated the two germline ends. The CDR3 DNA is TGTGCCAGCAGTTTATGGAGGGGGCGGATTTACGAGCAGTACTTC. Residues: CASSLWRGRIYEQYF.

This clonotype was seen only a few times. The chain combines TRBV12-3 or TRBV12-4 with TRBJ2-5; perhaps D is TRBD1 or TRBD2 (6 bases each). The CDR3 contains 14 residues. Trimming cost V 6 bases and J 2 bases, with 13 bases left between them. CDR3 loop: CASRRGQGQETQYF. The CDR3, as DNA: TGTGCCAGCAGGCGGGGACAAGGACAAGAGACCCAGTACTTC.

This clonotype was counted only a few times. This chain connects TRBV5-1 to TRBJ2-5, with D uncertain. The CDR3 extends over 14 amino acids. The germline V gene encodes CDR1 SGHRS and CDR2 YFSETQ. V was clipped by 3 bases and J by 0 bases, with 9 bases between them. DNA for the CDR3: TGCGCCAGCAGCTCGAAGGTGTACCAAGAGACCCAGTACTTC. Residues: CASSSKVYQETQYF.

This clonotype showed up just a few times. This chain joins TRBV20-1 and TRBJ2-1; 9 nucleotides line up with TRBD2. CDR3 size: 14 residues. CDR1 and CDR2 from the germline V gene are DFQATT and SNEGSKA (reference sequence). V dropped 3 bases and J dropped 2; count of bases not matched to a gene: 2. CDR3 sequence (DNA): TGCAGTGCTAGGACTAGCGGACCCTACAATGAGCAGTTCTTC. It specifies CSARTSGPYNEQFF.

This clonotype was counted a single time. The CDR3: CASSYGGGPPYEQYF. The CDR3 bases are TGTGCCAGCAGTTATGGGGGGGGCCCACCCTACGAGCAGTACTTC. This chain joins TRBV27 and TRBJ2-7; D might be TRBD2 (7 bases). Trimming shortened V by 4 bases and J by 2 bases, and 15 bases separated the two germline ends. Germline V gives CDR1 MNHEY, CDR2 SMNVEV (reference sequence). The CDR3 consists of 15 residues.

This clonotype showed up just a few times. This chain joins TRBV12-3 or TRBV12-4 and TRBJ1-1; D is perhaps TRBD1 (6 bases). This CDR3 is built from 12 residues. V lost 5 bases to trimming and J lost 11 bases, with 15 bases between them. CDR3 sequence: CASSPTGITAFF. As DNA, the CDR3 is TGTGCCAGCAGTCCCACAGGGATTACGGCTTTCTTT.

The genes are TRBV12-3 or TRBV12-4 and TRBJ2-1; tentative D call: TRBD1 (6 bases). V lost 5 bases to trimming and J lost 2 bases, with 13 bases between them. This CDR3 contains 15 residues. DNA of the CDR3: TGTGCCAGCAGTCGCCGGGACAATACCTACAATGAGCAGTTCTTC. This sequence encodes CASSRRDNTYNEQFF.

The chain employs TRBV6-5 and TRBJ1-4; possible D gene TRBD1, 5 bases. V was shortened by 2 bases and J by 8 bases, with 9 bases between the two germline ends. The CDR3 length is 13 residues. From germline, CDR1 is MNHEY and CDR2 SVGAGI. The CDR3 loop is CASSYRDGEKLFF. The CDR3 nucleotides read TGTGCCAGCAGTTACAGGGACGGGGAAAAACTGTTTTTT.

In regard to this clonotype: The junction departs from germline at one end; a sequencing error may be responsible. The chain links TRBV11-2 to TRBJ2-1, with D possibly TRBD1 on 5 matching bases. Germline V gene sequence: CDR1 SGHAT, CDR2 FQNNGV. This CDR3 region has 18 residues. The CDR3 region is CASSLQPNWGPSNNEQFF. CDR3 nucleotide sequence: TGTGCCAGCAGCTTACAACCGAACTGGGGCCCCTCCAACAATGAGCAGTTCTTC.

The genes are TRBV5-5 and TRBJ2-7; D is ambiguous. The CDR3 is made up of 13 amino acids. Per germline, CDR1 SGHKS and CDR2 YYEKEE (reference sequence). V was trimmed by 4 bases and J by 1 base, leaving 9 bases between them. DNA of the CDR3: TGTGCCAGCAGCCCTGGGATTTCCTACGAGCAGTACTTC. Its translation: CASSPGISYEQYF. The complete variable domain, with remaining parts taken from reference TRBV5-5 and TRBJ2-7, reads DAGVTQSPTHLIKTRGQQVTLRCSPISGHKSVSWYQQVLGQGPQFIFQYYEKEERGRGNFPDRFSARQFPNYSSELNVNALLLGDSALYLCASSPGISYEQYFGPGTRLTVT.

J is TRBJ2-7 and V is TRBV11-2; 14 bases are shared with TRBD2. Germline CDR1 SGHAT, CDR2 FQNNGV. After removal of 0 bases from V and 3 bases from J, the junction contained 4 bases not matched to a gene. CDR3 size: 17 residues. The CDR3 spells CASSLEGTSGSFYEQYF. CDR3 coding DNA: TGTGCCAGCAGCTTAGAAGGGACTAGCGGGAGCTTCTACGAGCAGTACTTC. Based on the CDR3 plus reference TRBV11-2 and TRBJ2-7, the full variable domain is EAGVAQSPRYKIIEKRQSVAFWCNPISGHATLYWYQQILGQGPKLLIQFQNNGVVDDSQLPKDRFSAERLKGVDSTLKIQPAKLEDSAVYLCASSLEGTSGSFYEQYFGPGTRLTVT.

This clonotype was detected only a few times. The chain has TRBV4-3 and TRBJ2-1; 10 bases fit TRBD2. Per germline, CDR1 LGHNA and CDR2 YSLEER. The CDR3 is 14 residues long. With V trimmed by 10 bases and J by 5 bases, 8 bases remained unmatched. CDR3 nucleotides: TGCGCCATCGCGGGACTAGCGACGAACAATGAGCAGTTCTTC. It specifies CAIAGLATNNEQFF.

This clonotype occurred many times. The chain recombines TRBV20-1 with TRBJ2-7; TRBD1 aligns across 9 bases. This CDR3 comprises 12 residues. After removal of 5 bases from V and 6 bases from J, the junction contained 5 bases not matched to a gene. The germline CDR1 and CDR2 sequences are DFQATT and SNEGSKA (reference sequence). This CDR3 is CSALQGAGEQYF. The DNA for the CDR3 is TGCAGTGCTCTACAGGGGGCGGGCGAGCAGTACTTC.

For the CDR3, the DNA is TGTGCCAGCAGCTTAGCAGCGGGAGGGGAGGGGTACTTC. It codes for CASSLAAGGEGYF. This rearrangement joins TRBV7-2 to TRBJ2-7, with 10 bases aligning to TRBD2. The V and J ends lost 0 bases and 12 bases, in that order; junction bases with no gene match: 5. The length of the CDR3 is 13 residues. The V gene's germline CDR1 is SGHTA and CDR2 FQGNSA.

This chain links TRBV12-3 or TRBV12-4 with TRBJ2-1, with 10 bases matching TRBD2. V was pared by 5 bases and J by 6 bases, with 7 bases of the junction left unmatched. The CDR3 spans 15 residues. CDR3 in amino acids: CASSRGTSAFNEQFF. The CDR3 DNA sequence: TGTGCCAGCAGTCGCGGGACTAGCGCTTTCAATGAGCAGTTCTTC.

The chain carries TRBV12-3 or TRBV12-4 and TRBJ2-5; the match to TRBD1 covers 7 bases. The CDR3 has 13 amino acids. The trim removed 5 bases at V and 5 bases at J, leaving 5 bases unmatched. The CDR3 DNA reads as TGTGCCAGCAGTGTGACAGGGTCCGAGACCCAGTACTTC. Encoded protein: CASSVTGSETQYF.

This chain connects TRBV20-1 to TRBJ2-3; D is unclear. V lost 6 bases and J 7 bases, leaving 5 bases between the germline ends. The CDR3 runs 9 residues. Germline values: CDR1 DFQATT, CDR2 SNEGSKA (reference sequence). As DNA, the CDR3 is TGCAGTGCCAGTTATACGCAGTATTTT. This codes for CSASYTQYF.

Remarks on this clonotype: This may arise from a read error, as a much more abundant clone is one base away. V and J are TRBV11-2 and TRBJ2-7, with TRBD2 as a possible D gene (6 bases). CDR1 and CDR2 from the germline V gene are SGHAT and FQNNGV. The CDR3 has 14 residues. CDR3 amino acids: CASRSTSYPYAQYF. As DNA, the CDR3 is TGTGCCAGCAGATCTACTAGCTACCCCTACGCGCAGTACTTC.

A few counts support this clonotype. The rearrangement joins TRBV11-2 to TRBJ2-7; 13 bases match TRBD2. From germline, CDR1 is SGHAT and CDR2 FQNNGV. V was clipped by 0 bases and J by 0 bases; unmatched bases: 2. The CDR3 is 17 residues long. As DNA, the CDR3 is TGTGCCAGCAGCTTAGATCGGACTAGCGGGAGCTCCTACGAGCAGTACTTC. Residues: CASSLDRTSGSSYEQYF. The variable domain in full, completed from reference TRBV11-2 and TRBJ2-7, reads EAGVAQSPRYKIIEKRQSVAFWCNPISGHATLYWYQQILGQGPKLLIQFQNNGVVDDSQLPKDRFSAERLKGVDSTLKIQPAKLEDSAVYLCASSLDRTSGSSYEQYFGPGTRLTVT.

This clonotype was seen more than once but under ten times. The chain employs TRBV20-1 and TRBJ2-2; possibly TRBD1 or TRBD2 for D (5 bases each). Trimming pared 2 bases from V and 2 bases from J, leaving 12 bases between. The V gene's germline CDR1 is DFQATT and CDR2 SNEGSKA (reference sequence). The CDR3 sequence is 15 residues long. The CDR3 here is CSARRAGANTGELFF. The CDR3 DNA reads TGCAGTGCTAGAAGGGCCGGGGCTAACACCGGGGAGCTGTTTTTT.

This clonotype has a handful of counts. The chain carries TRBV3-1 and TRBJ1-1, with D possibly being TRBD1 (5 bases). The CDR3 length is 18 residues. Germline values: CDR1 LGHDT, CDR2 YNNKEL (reference sequence). With 0 bases removed from V and 1 base from J, the gap between germline ends came to 18 bases. This CDR3 reads CASSQDVSGRTSNTEAFF. The CDR3 nucleotides read TGTGCCAGCAGCCAAGATGTTTCAGGGCGGACGTCGAACACTGAAGCTTTCTTT.

Only a few counts were recorded for this clonotype. This chain connects TRBV5-1 to TRBJ2-5; TRBD1 aligns across 8 bases. V was pared by 0 bases and J by 4 bases, with 11 bases of the junction left unmatched. The CDR3 is made up of 17 amino acids. Germline assignment: CDR1 SGHRS and CDR2 YFSETQ. The chain's CDR3 is CASSLARGRWERETQYF. CDR3 nucleotide sequence: TGCGCCAGCAGCTTGGCCAGGGGGCGCTGGGAAAGAGAGACCCAGTACTTC.